One sample yielded the 10 T cell receptor beta chains listed below, sequenced in a study of blood T cells in healthy people across ages. A second PCR, run for about 6 to 11 cycles, used a sample-barcoded 5' primer plus a J-beta primer mix. TCRdb re-analysed the 5' RACE reads in MiXCR, keeping a single row per CDR3 protein. There are approximately 770,000 distinct CDR3 sequences in the sample; over 45% occur only once, and around 20% lies in the top ten. Sequencing was done on a sample of blood. All receptors derive from a man aged 30 to 39 in good health.

This clonotype has a single count. The V and J genes are TRBV14 and TRBJ2-7; D is unclear. Deletions cut 0 bases from V and 3 bases from J, with 12 bases between. This CDR3 is built from 15 residues. In germline, CDR1 is SGHDN, CDR2 FVKESK. CDR3 sequence: CASSQEAHNYYEQYF. CDR3 nucleotides: TGTGCCAGCAGCCAAGAAGCTCACAATTACTACGAGCAGTACTTC.

V is TRBV7-8 and J is TRBJ2-1; D uncertain. V was clipped by 4 bases and J by 6 bases, with 13 bases between them. CDR1 and CDR2 from the germline V gene are SGHVS and FQNEAQ. The CDR3 length is 14 residues. CDR3 in DNA: TGTGCCAGCAGCTCGGCTAAAAAGGGCAATGAGCAGTTCTTC. Translation: CASSSAKKGNEQFF.

This clonotype was seen repeatedly, ten times or more. Germline and junction disagree at one end, which may indicate a read error. The chain uses TRBV5-1 and TRBJ2-7; 8 nucleotides match TRBD2. In germline, CDR1 is SGHRS, CDR2 YFSETQ. The CDR3 is 13 residues long. The CDR3 nucleotides read TGTGCCAGCAGCCCTACTAGCGGCTACGAGCAGTACTTC. This encodes CASSPTSGYEQYF.

The rearrangement uses TRBV7-2 and TRBJ2-3; D is undetermined. Germline CDR1 SGHTA, CDR2 FQGNSA. The CDR3 covers 14 residues. V was shortened by 6 bases and J by 2 bases, with 12 bases between the two germline ends. The CDR3, as DNA: TGTGCCAGCAGTCCAATTGGGGACACAGATACGCAGTATTTT. Translation gives CASSPIGDTDTQYF.

This chain uses TRBV4-1 with TRBJ2-1; 10 bases line up with TRBD2. The CDR3 sequence is 17 residues long. J lost 4 bases, V lost 2 bases, and 8 bases had no gene match. Germline CDR1 MGHRA, CDR2 YSYEKL. CDR3 nucleotides: TGCGCCAGCAGCCAACCGCGCTGGACTAGCGGATACAATGAGCAGTTCTTC. Translation gives CASSQPRWTSGYNEQFF.

The rearrangement links TRBV7-9 to TRBJ1-6; D may be TRBD1 (5 bases). Trimming left V 5 bases short and J 8 bases short, with 13 bases between. Germline V gene lookup returns CDR1 SEHNR and CDR2 FQNEAQ (reference sequence). The CDR3 runs to 14 residues. The CDR3 nucleotides read TGTGCCAGCAGCCCGAGTGGGACGCATTCACCCCTCCACTTT. Protein sequence: CASSPSGTHSPLHF.

The V call is TRBV6-6, the J call TRBJ2-7; D is perhaps TRBD1 (5 bases). V dropped 0 bases and J dropped 2 bases, with 11 bases sitting between them. Germline values: CDR1 MNHNY, CDR2 SVGAGI (reference sequence). This CDR3 has 15 residues. CDR3 sequence (DNA): TGTGCCAGCAGTTACTCGGCCGGACACACCTACGAGCAGTACTTC. Translation gives CASSYSAGHTYEQYF.

This clonotype has a handful of counts. The J gene is TRBJ2-4, the V gene TRBV7-2; D is perhaps TRBD1 (6 bases). This CDR3 comprises 14 residues. Trimming took off 4 bases at V and 1 base at J, with 8 bases between the two ends. Per germline, CDR1 SGHTA and CDR2 FQGNSA. The CDR3 is CASSSDRAKNIQYF. CDR3 bases: TGTGCCAGCAGCTCTGACAGGGCCAAAAACATTCAGTACTTC.

V is TRBV28 and J is TRBJ2-6; D gene ambiguous. This CDR3 has 15 amino acids. V lost 5 bases to trimming and J lost 0 bases, with 8 bases between them. Germline CDR1 MDHEN, CDR2 SYDVKM. CDR3 amino acids: CASSPSDSGANVLTF. In DNA, the CDR3 is TGTGCCAGCAGTCCTTCAGACTCTGGGGCCAACGTCCTGACTTTC.

J is TRBJ1-1 and V is TRBV29-1, with TRBD1 matching over 9 bases. The trim removed 4 bases at V and 5 bases at J, leaving 8 bases unmatched. Germline V gene sequence: CDR1 SQVTM, CDR2 ANQGSEA. The CDR3 consists of 14 residues. Here the CDR3 DNA reads TGCAGCGTTGTTGAGACAGGGGGTGATACTGAAGCTTTCTTT. Protein product: CSVVETGGDTEAFF.